This TCR beta chain was recovered during a study of cytomegalovirus exposure and HLA in healthy donors listed by TCRdb under 2017. Background for the entire study: An earlier analysis of several hundred of the donors reported more than 250 Gb of sequence data and more than 90 million unique TCR beta sequences from 150 million to 200 million T cells. The aim of the study was to test whether cataloging public T cell receptors could identify signatures of past pathogen exposure. On average, around 240,000 unique TCR beta nucleotide sequences were sequenced per donor among several hundred genotyped donors of the cohort, with roughly 18% of those sequences being non-productive. Besides the first cohort of roughly 700 subjects, a separate validation cohort made up of 120 different subjects was used. Rather than drawing on any new phenotypic data, the later analysis identified candidate immune exposures from TCR beta sequences and the way those sequences occurred across donors. A later genetic analysis took genome-wide SNP genotypes for about 60% of the roughly 670 donors and used that subset as a discovery cohort. Because of strong linkage in the cohort, five DR-DQ haplotypes were treated as single units for association and clustering. Of the roughly 400 genotyped donors, about 84% fell in the genetic ancestry cluster associated with self-reported Caucasian donors. Every discovery cohort repertoire had been produced on one sequencing platform. The T cell repertoires of 666 subjects were profiled by immunosequencing and related to cytomegalovirus serostatus. The number of donors typed differed by locus, with roughly 629-640 for A, B, C, DRB1 and DQB1, roughly 520 for DQA1, 606 for DPA1, and under 490 for DPB1. Both class I and class II loci were covered by HLA typing, at four-digit resolution. An earlier analysis of approximately 500 of the donors applied high-throughput TCR beta sequencing to assess whether each TCR beta V gene segment acted as functional or pseudogenic. A later analysis re-analyzed previously published TCR beta repertoires from 660 or so donors and added high-resolution HLA genotyping to study TCR occurrence patterns. Alongside the repertoire data, information on donor age, sex, ethnicity and CMV serostatus was compiled. An early release covering roughly 600 HLA-typed donors comprised approximately 290 gigabases of sequencing data and approximately 85 million unique TCR sequences. The study combined high-throughput TCR immunosequencing, statistical association of individual TCRs with disease status, and machine learning to predict cytomegalovirus infection status.

Of note for this clone: Its antigen has not been determined. Per-nucleotide qualities are absent, and no much larger clonotype sits a single base away.

General conclusions and limits of the study: A few of the identified cytomegalovirus-associated TCR beta chains were confirmed in vitro to be specific for cytomegalovirus antigens. According to a later genetic analysis, donors in an Asian-associated ancestry cluster had fewer N-insertions in productive TCRs than the roughly 670-donor mean. Most CMV-associated TCR beta chains appeared to be HLA-restricted in a later analysis, and the HLA associations seemed to be driven largely by CMV exposure. The presence/absence analyses assumed that sequencing depth was roughly uniform across donors, and that assumption may not be true. For the cohort, immune exposure information was limited to CMV serostatus. V-gene and J-gene trimming of TCR beta chains was associated with a missense DCLRE1C variant in a later genetic analysis, and the association was replicated in an independent cohort. Most TCR sequences were observed very rarely across donors, whereas some public TCRs were present in many individuals. Compared with equally common non-associated chains, HLA-associated TCR beta chains in a later analysis were more clonally expanded and had lower generation probabilities. Linkage disequilibrium might explain the correlated functional status among segregating V segments, but an unknown experimental factor could not be excluded. Strong co-occurrence of HLA alleles, especially DR and DQ, made assigning TCR associations to individual alleles difficult. The authors suggested that the approach could potentially be generalized to other disease states and immunological phenotypes. HLA typing was unavailable for some donors at each locus, so association tests used only the typed subset. A later analysis reported that several top co-occurrence clusters appeared linked to parvovirus B19, influenza, CMV and Epstein-Barr virus. In a later analysis, TCR association rates were found to vary across HLA loci, with the most associated TCRs seen for DRB1 alleles and the fewest for HLA-C alleles. A later analysis associated 15,000 or so TCR beta sequences with specific HLA alleles at a false discovery rate of 0.05. The 87-base-pair reads could not distinguish some IMGT-functional V segments, including TRBV6-2 and TRBV6-3, so those segments were excluded. A cluster of highly shared sequence variants was judged likely to be a technical artifact of the sequencing pipeline. Over 15 rarely observed V segments, including chromosome 9 orphons, were excluded from the earlier analysis of about 610 of the donors because counts were too low. In an earlier analysis of 587 of the donors, most TCR beta V segments appeared in productive rearrangements about 87% or about 30% of the time, broadly matching IMGT annotations. A further reported finding was that TCR beta sequences accurately predicted the HLA-A and HLA-B alleles for most subjects in the first cohort. In the study, some 160 TCR beta chains were listed as associated with cytomegalovirus. In this cohort, only TCR beta chains were sequenced, and detectable features were limited by the absence of alpha or paired-chain data. The classifier was reported to diagnose cytomegalovirus status with high specificity and sensitivity in both the original and validation cohorts.

Including the terminal cysteine and phenylalanine, the CDR3 comprises 13 residues. The DNA shown is the 39-base CDR3, in frame from base 1. At the junction V is shortened by 0 bases and J by 8 bases, with 13 bases in between. CDR1 GTSNPN and CDR2 SVGIG are derived from the germline V gene (reference sequence). The cohort was made up of roughly 670 healthy bone marrow donors. Cohort members were all nominally healthy when sampled, although unrecorded immune exposures were likely present. The donor tested CMV seropositive, placing the donor among the roughly 300 seropositive members of the cohort. A peripheral blood sample was collected from each donor, and TCR beta sequencing was performed on peripheral blood mononuclear cells. Genomic DNA was extracted from the blood cell samples with the Qiagen DNeasy Blood Extraction Kit. The library relied on the immunoSEQ multiplex PCR assay. For the multiplex PCR, a mixture combining 60 forward primers for TCR Vbeta segments and 13 reverse primers for TCR Jbeta segments was used. The CDR3 region of rearranged TCR beta genes was amplified from genomic DNA by a multiplex PCR assay. On the Illumina HiSeq System, the amplified TCR beta libraries were sequenced as 87-base-pair reads. The study's own analysis went as follows. A later analysis counted approximately 84 million unique TCR beta chains across the 600 to 850 repertoires, and roughly 10 million of these chains were shared by at least two donors. To remove PCR and sequencing errors, raw reads were error-corrected and collapsed into unique sequences using a nearest-neighbor algorithm that merged closely related sequences. CDR3 sequences were aligned to IMGT reference sequences to assign V, D and J gene segments. For a sequence to be retained, a match of at least six nucleotides to both a V gene segment and a J gene segment was required. A rearrangement counted as productive if the CDR3 had no stop codons and remained in frame with V and J, and every other rearrangement counted as non-productive. CDR3 was defined by IMGT convention, running from the second conserved V-encoded cysteine to the conserved J-encoded phenylalanine. Sequences without an unambiguous match to a single V gene segment were excluded from the earlier analysis of several hundred of the donors. An earlier analysis of 587 of the donors called V segments functional above 56.7% productive rearrangements and segregating when the between-donor standard deviation exceeded 5%. A statistical classification framework was built to diagnose cytomegalovirus status from the catalog of TCR beta chain sequences. In a later analysis, TCR nucleotide sequences were compared against IMGT/GENE-DB human TR gene sequences so that V and J genes could be assigned. Using the TCRdist pipeline, a later analysis assigned CDR3 sequences along with most-parsimonious VDJ recombination scenarios. In a later analysis, every TCR beta chain was defined by the combination of its CDR3 amino acid sequence and its V-gene family, and reads without a unique V-gene family were dropped. To address suspected cross-contamination and a sequencing artifact, a later analysis removed 592 highly shared, low-generation-probability nucleotide sequences. In a later analysis, a clonal expansion index for each public chain was calculated from normalized within-repertoire ranks of inferred template counts. Generation probabilities in a later analysis came from a VDJ recombination model fitted to out-of-frame rearrangements, and those results were checked against IGoR. In a later analysis, TCR-TCR, TCR-HLA and TCR-CMV co-occurrence was scored with hypergeometric tests, and a repertoire-size bias correction was applied to TCR pairs. In a later analysis, false discovery rates were estimated by permuting HLA or CMV assignments 20 times. In a later analysis, co-occurring TCRs were grouped using DBSCAN, with TCRdist sequence similarity added in when clustering inside HLA-allele-positive subsets. For co-occurrence clustering, repertoires with fewer than 30,000 or more than 120,000 public chains were excluded, along with roughly 5 repertoires with anomalous nucleotide sharing. Here the immuneACCESS table is served through TCRdb, limited to in-frame sequences with V and J called. Missing clones are a known gap in these copies; in checked studies unresolved V genes cover under half, and the rest lacks a known reason. The V and J calls and the clone size are those of that table, but D and trimming were determined from the DNA. This sample is represented by about 120,000 clones; more than 75% of them were singletons. Together, the top ten hold roughly 10% of the sample.

The clonotype comes from a man aged 25-45 years in good health and CMV-seropositive. Sequencing input: PBMCs. The chain links TRBV30 with TRBJ1-2; D gene: possibly TRBD1, on 6 matching bases. For the CDR3, the sequence is CAWSVGRGFGYTF. The sequence in DNA is TGTGCCTGGAGTGTAGGCAGGGGATTCGGCTACACCTTC.